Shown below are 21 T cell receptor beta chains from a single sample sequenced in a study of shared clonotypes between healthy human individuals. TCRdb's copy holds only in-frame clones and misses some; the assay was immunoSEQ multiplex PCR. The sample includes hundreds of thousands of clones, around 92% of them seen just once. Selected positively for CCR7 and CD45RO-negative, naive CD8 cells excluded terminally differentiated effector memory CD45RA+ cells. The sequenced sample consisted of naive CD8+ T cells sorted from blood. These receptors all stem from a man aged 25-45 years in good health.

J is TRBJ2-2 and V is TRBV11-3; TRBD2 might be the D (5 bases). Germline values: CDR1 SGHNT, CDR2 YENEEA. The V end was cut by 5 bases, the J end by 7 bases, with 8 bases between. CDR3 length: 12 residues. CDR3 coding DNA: TGTGCCAGCAGCGGACTCGACGGGGAGCTGTTTTTT. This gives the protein CASSGLDGELFF. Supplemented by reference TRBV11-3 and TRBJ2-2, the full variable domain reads EAGVVQSPRYKIIEKKQPVAFWCNPISGHNTLYWYLQNLGQGPELLIRYENEEAVDDSQLPKDRFSAERLKGVDSTLKIQPAELGDSAVYLCASSGLDGELFFGEGSRLTVL.

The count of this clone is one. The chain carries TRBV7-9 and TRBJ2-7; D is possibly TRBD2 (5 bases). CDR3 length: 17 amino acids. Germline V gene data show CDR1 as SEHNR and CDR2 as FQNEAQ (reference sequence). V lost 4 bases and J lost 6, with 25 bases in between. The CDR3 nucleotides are TGTGCCAGCAGCTCTTACCGACAAGGCAGCGCGAGCGGCGAGCAGTACTTC. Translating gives CASSSYRQGSASGEQYF.

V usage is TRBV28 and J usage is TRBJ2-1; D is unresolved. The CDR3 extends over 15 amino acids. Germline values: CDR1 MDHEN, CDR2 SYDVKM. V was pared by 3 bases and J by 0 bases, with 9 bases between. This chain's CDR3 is CASSFLANSYNEQFF. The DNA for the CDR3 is TGTGCCAGCAGTTTTTTAGCAAACTCCTACAATGAGCAGTTCTTC.

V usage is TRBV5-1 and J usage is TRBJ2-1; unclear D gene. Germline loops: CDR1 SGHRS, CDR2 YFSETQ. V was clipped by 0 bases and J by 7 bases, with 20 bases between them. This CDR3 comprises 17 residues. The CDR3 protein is CASSLEAQGSAMNEQFF. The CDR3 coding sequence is TGCGCCAGCAGCTTGGAGGCTCAAGGATCGGCAATGAATGAGCAGTTCTTC.

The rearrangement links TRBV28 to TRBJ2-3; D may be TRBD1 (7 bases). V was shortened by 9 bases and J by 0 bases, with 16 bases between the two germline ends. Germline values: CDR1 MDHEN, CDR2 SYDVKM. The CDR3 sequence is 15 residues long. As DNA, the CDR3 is TGTGCCAGTGACCAGGGGGGATTTAGCACAGATACGCAGTATTTT. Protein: CASDQGGFSTDTQYF.

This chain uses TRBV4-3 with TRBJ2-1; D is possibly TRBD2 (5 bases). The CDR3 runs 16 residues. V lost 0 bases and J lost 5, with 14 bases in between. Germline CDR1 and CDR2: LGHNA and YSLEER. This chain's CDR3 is CASSQDLGLAHNEQFF. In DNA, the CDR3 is TGCGCCAGCAGCCAAGATCTAGGATTAGCGCACAATGAGCAGTTCTTC.

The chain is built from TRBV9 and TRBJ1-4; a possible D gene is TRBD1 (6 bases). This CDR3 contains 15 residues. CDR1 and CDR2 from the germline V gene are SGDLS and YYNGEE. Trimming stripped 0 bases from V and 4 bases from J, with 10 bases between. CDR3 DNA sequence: TGTGCCAGCAGCGTAGGAGGGACAAGTAATGAAAAACTGTTTTTT. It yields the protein CASSVGGTSNEKLFF.

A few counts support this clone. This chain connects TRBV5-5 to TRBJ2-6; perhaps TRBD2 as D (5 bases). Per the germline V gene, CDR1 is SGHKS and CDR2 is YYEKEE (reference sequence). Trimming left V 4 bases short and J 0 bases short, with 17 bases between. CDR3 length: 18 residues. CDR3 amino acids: CASSLDAFGDSGANVLTF. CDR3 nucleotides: TGTGCCAGCAGCCTGGATGCCTTCGGGGACTCTGGGGCCAACGTCCTGACTTTC.

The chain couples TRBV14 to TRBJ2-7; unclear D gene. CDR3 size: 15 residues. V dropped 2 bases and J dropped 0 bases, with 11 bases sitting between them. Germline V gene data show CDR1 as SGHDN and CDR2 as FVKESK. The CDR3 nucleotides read TGTGCCAGCAGCCAATCTACCGGGCCCTCCTACGAGCAGTACTTC. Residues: CASSQSTGPSYEQYF.

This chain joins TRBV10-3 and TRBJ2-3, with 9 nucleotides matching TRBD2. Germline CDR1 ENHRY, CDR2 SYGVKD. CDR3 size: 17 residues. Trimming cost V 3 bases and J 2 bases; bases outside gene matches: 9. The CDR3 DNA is TGTGCCATCAGTGACGTTAGCGGGAGAAAGCTCACAGATACGCAGTATTTT. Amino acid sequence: CAISDVSGRKLTDTQYF.

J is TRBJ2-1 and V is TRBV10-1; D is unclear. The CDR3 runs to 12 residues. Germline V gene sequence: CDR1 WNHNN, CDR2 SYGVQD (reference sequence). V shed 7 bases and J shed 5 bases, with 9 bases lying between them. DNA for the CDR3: TGCGCCAGCACCCACCTTAACAATGAGCAGTTCTTC. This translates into CASTHLNNEQFF.

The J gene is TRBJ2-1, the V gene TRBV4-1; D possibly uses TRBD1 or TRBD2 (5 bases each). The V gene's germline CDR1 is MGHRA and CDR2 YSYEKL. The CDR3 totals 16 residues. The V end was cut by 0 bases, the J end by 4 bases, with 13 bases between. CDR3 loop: CASSQDDGTAYNEQFF. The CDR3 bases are TGCGCCAGCAGCCAAGATGACGGGACGGCTTACAATGAGCAGTTCTTC.

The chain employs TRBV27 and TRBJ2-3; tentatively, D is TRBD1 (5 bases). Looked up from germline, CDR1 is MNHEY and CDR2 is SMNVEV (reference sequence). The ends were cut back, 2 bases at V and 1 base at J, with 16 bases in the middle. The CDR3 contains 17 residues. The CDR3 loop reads CASSLIQAAVGTDTQYF. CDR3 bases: TGTGCCAGCAGTTTAATACAGGCGGCCGTTGGCACAGATACGCAGTATTTT.

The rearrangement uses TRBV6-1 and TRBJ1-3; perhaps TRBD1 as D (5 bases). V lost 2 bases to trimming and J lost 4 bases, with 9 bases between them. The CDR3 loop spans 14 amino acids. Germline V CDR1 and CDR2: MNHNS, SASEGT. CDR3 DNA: TGTGCCAGCAGTGAATCAGGGTCGGGAAACACCATATATTTT. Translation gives CASSESGSGNTIYF.

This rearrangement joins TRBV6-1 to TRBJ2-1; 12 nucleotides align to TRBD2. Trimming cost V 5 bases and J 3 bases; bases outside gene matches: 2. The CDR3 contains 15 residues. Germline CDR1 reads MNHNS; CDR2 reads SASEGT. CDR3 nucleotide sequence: TGTGCCAGCAGTCGACTAGCGGGAGACTACAATGAGCAGTTCTTC. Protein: CASSRLAGDYNEQFF.

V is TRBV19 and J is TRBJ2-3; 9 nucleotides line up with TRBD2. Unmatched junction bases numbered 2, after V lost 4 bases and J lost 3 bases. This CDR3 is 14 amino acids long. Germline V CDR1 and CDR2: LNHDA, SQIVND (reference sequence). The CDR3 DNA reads TGTGCCAGTAGTAATAGCGGGAGTACAGATACGCAGTATTTT. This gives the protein CASSNSGSTDTQYF.

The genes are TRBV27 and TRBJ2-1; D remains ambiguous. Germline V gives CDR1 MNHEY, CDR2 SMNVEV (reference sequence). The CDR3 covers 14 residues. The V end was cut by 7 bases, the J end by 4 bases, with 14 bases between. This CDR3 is CASTLLGRYNEQFF. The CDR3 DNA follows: TGTGCCAGCACCTTGTTGGGCCGGTACAATGAGCAGTTCTTC.

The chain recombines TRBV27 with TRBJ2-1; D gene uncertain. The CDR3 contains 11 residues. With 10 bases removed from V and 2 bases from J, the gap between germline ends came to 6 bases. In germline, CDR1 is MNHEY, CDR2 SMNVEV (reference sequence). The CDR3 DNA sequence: TGTGCCACCCGGACCTACAATGAGCAGTTCTTC. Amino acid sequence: CATRTYNEQFF.

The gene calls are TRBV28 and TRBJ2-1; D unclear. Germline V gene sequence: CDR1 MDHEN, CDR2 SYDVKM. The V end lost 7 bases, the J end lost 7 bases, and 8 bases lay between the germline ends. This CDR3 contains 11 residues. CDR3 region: CASTLGNEQFF. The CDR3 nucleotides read TGTGCCAGCACCCTTGGTAATGAGCAGTTCTTC.

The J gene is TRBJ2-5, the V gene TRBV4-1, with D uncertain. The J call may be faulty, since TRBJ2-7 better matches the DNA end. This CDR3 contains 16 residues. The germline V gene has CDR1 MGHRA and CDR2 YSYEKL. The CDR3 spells CASSQALVLGAYEQYF. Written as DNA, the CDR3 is TGCGCCAGCAGCCAAGCGTTGGTCCTTGGAGCCTACGAGCAGTACTTC.

The CDR3 region is CASSYSNRPYEQYF. DNA of the CDR3: TGTGCCAGCAGTTACTCGAATCGTCCCTACGAGCAGTACTTC. The rearrangement links TRBV6-5 to TRBJ2-7; D gene unclear. Germline-derived CDR1 and CDR2 are MNHEY and SVGAGI. CDR3 length equals 14 residues. Trimming removed 0 bases from V and 2 bases from J, with 8 bases in between.